Sequencing of this TCR beta chain was carried out in a study of shared clonotypes between healthy human individuals. Study-wide results and limits: Non-shared clonotypes displayed generation probabilities falling below those of clonotypes present in all four donors.

Note on this clone: The antigen is undetermined.

The method was immunoSEQ multiplex PCR; TCRdb's version includes in-frame clones alone and lacks a portion of them. The table lists a few million clones, around 90% of them singletons. Division of CD4+ cells produced a CD45RA+ naive subset and a CD45RA-negative memory subset. Trimming took 5 bases from V and 5 from J; bases not matched to a gene: 3. Germline CDR1 reads SQVTM; CDR2 reads ANQGSEA. The CDR3 has 12 residues. V is TRBV29-1 and J is TRBJ2-7; 10 nucleotides match TRBD1. The TCR was taken from a young man in good health. Sequencing used naive CD4+ T cells sorted from blood. Subset noted: CD45RA+ positively selected. As DNA, the CDR3 is TGCAGCGTTCAGGGACAGGGGAACGAGCAGTACTTC. Its protein product is CSVQGQGNEQYF.